These 19 T cell receptor beta chains share one sample of origin, sequenced in a study of breast tumors, draining lymph nodes, adjacent tissues. Samples came from axillary lymph nodes draining the breast cancer. MiXCR was run by TCRdb on the multiplex PCR reads, yielding one entry per CDR3 protein. This sample yields under 250,000 distinct CDR3 sequences, of which 32% are seen a single time; over 1.1% belongs to the top ten. The material sequenced was axillary lymph node tissue. The receptors derive from a female donor with breast cancer. Some clones in this sample may be carry-over from other donors' samples.

As for this clonotype: A read error is likely, as this CDR3 ends without the conserved phenylalanine or tryptophan. The chain is built from TRBV4-1 and TRBJ2-4; the D call may be TRBD1 or TRBD2 (6 bases each). Germline loops: CDR1 MGHRA, CDR2 YSYEKL. The CDR3 length is 21 residues. V dropped 0 bases and J dropped 0 bases, with 24 bases sitting between them. CDR3 sequence reads: CASSQDRLGGAVREAKNIQYL. CDR3 bases: TGCGCCAGCAGCCAAGATAGGTTGGGGGGCGCAGTAAGAGAAGCCAAAAACATTCAGTACCTC.

In this sample, this clonotype turned up many times. The chain has TRBV9 and TRBJ2-1, with 12 bases matching TRBD2. Germline CDR1 reads SGDLS; CDR2 reads YYNGEE. Losses at the gene ends were 4 bases for V and 0 bases for J; bases not matched to a gene: 2. This CDR3 comprises 16 residues. Here the CDR3 DNA reads TGTGCCAGCAGCACGACTAGCGGGAGCTCCTACAATGAGCAGTTCTTC. Amino acids: CASSTTSGSSYNEQFF.

This clonotype was observed a few times. A clone one base away is much larger, so this may be a read error. The CDR3: CASSHLRDGNTIYF. Here the CDR3 DNA reads TGTGCCAGCAGTCACCTCAGGGACGGAAACACCATATATTTT. V is TRBV6-6 and J is TRBJ1-3; a weak D match, TRBD1 (5 bases). Trimming pared 5 bases from V and 4 bases from J, leaving 12 bases between. Germline values: CDR1 MNHNY, CDR2 SVGAGI (reference sequence). The CDR3 extends over 14 amino acids.

The chain recombines TRBV6-1 with TRBJ1-1; D is unclear. Germline CDR1 is MNHNS and CDR2 is SASEGT. V gave up 2 bases and J gave up 5 bases, with 12 bases separating them. CDR3 length equals 14 residues. CDR3 DNA: TGTGCCAGCAGTGAACCCGCCCGAGGGACTGAAGCTTTCTTT. The encoded protein is CASSEPARGTEAFF.

V usage is TRBV12-3 or TRBV12-4 and J usage is TRBJ1-5, with D uncertain. Trimming pared 3 bases from V and 10 bases from J, leaving 1 base between. There are 9 residues in the CDR3. The CDR3 reads CASSFPQHF. The DNA for the CDR3 is TGTGCCAGCAGTTTCCCCCAGCATTTT.

This clonotype was seen a handful of times. The V call is TRBV18, the J call TRBJ1-3; 7 nucleotides agree with TRBD1. In germline, CDR1 is KGHSH, CDR2 LQKENI. Unmatched junction bases numbered 7, after V lost 0 bases and J lost 2 bases. The CDR3 is 17 residues long. The CDR3 coding sequence is TGTGCCAGCTCACCACCGACCGGAACAGGGGCTGGAAACACCATATATTTT. Translated: CASSPPTGTGAGNTIYF.

This clonotype was seen ten or more times. This sequence joins TRBV20-1 and TRBJ1-6; D is ambiguous. This CDR3 region has 14 residues. The germline V and J ends were trimmed by 1 base and 9 bases, with 13 bases remaining between them. In germline, CDR1 is DFQATT, CDR2 SNEGSKA (reference sequence). The CDR3 DNA reads TGCAGTGCTAGAGTAGCTATTGGGATTTCACCCCTCCACTTT. Translating gives CSARVAIGISPLHF.

V and J are TRBV5-6 and TRBJ2-3; no clear D gene. The DNA end lines up better with TRBJ1-5; the J call may be wrong. The CDR3 has 14 residues. Germline V gene sequence: CDR1 SGHDT, CDR2 YYEEEE. CDR3 bases: TGTGCCAGCAACCCGTCATATAGCACGGATACGCAGCATTTT. It yields the protein CASNPSYSTDTQHF.

There are many counts of this clonotype. V is TRBV6-5 and J is TRBJ2-1, with 9 bases matching TRBD1. Germline CDR1 is MNHEY and CDR2 is SVGAGI. Trimming cost V 5 bases and J 4 bases; bases outside gene matches: 6. There are 15 residues in the CDR3. In DNA, the CDR3 is TGTGCCAGCAGTCACCCCGGGACAGGGTACAATGAGCAGTTCTTC. Its protein is CASSHPGTGYNEQFF.

The sample holds a few counts of this clonotype. A much more abundant neighbour one base away suggests this may be a read error. The V call is TRBV20-1, the J call TRBJ2-7; TRBD2 is a possible D gene (5 bases). V was pared by 2 bases and J by 6 bases, with 17 bases between. Germline CDR1 and CDR2: DFQATT and SNEGSKA (reference sequence). This CDR3 has 14 amino acids. CDR3 loop: CSARHPRGNSEQYF. CDR3 nucleotide sequence: TGCAGTGCTAGACACCCTAGAGGGAACTCCGAGCAGTACTTC.

This clonotype has just a few counts. Since a much larger clone is just one base distant, this may be a read error. The chain combines TRBV6-5 with TRBJ2-3; D tentatively fits TRBD1 or TRBD2 (5 bases each). The CDR3 is 14 amino acids. V gave up 5 bases and J gave up 3 bases, with 12 bases separating them. Germline CDR1 reads MNHEY; CDR2 reads SVGAGI. CDR3: CASSHWGGTDTQYF. CDR3 nucleotides: TGTGCCAGCAGTCACTGGGGCGGGACAGATACGCAGTATTTT.

This clonotype was counted at least ten times. This sequence joins TRBV7-2 and TRBJ2-2; D ambiguous. CDR1 and CDR2 (germline): SGHTA, FQGNSA. The CDR3 is 11 amino acids. Trimming left V 7 bases short and J 8 bases short, with 8 bases between. The CDR3 region is CASTPVGELFF. In DNA, the CDR3 is TGTGCCAGCACTCCAGTGGGGGAGCTGTTTTTT.

The table lists this clonotype with many counts. The chain is built from TRBV30 and TRBJ1-6; no clear D gene. Germline values: CDR1 GTSNPN, CDR2 SVGIG (reference sequence). V lost 3 bases, J lost 11 bases, and 17 bases lay in between. There are 14 residues in the CDR3. CDR3 sequence (DNA): TGTGCCTGGAGGATCGGGCGGACCCGTCCACCCCTCCACTTT. This translates into CAWRIGRTRPPLHF.

In this sample, this clonotype turned up many times. This sequence joins TRBV11-2 and TRBJ2-7; no clear D gene. V shed 3 bases and J shed 4 bases, with 4 bases lying between them. The germline gives CDR1 SGHAT, CDR2 FQNNGV. This CDR3 has 11 amino acids. The CDR3 nucleotides read TGTGCCAGCAGCTTGTTTTACGAGCAGTACTTC. It codes for CASSLFYEQYF. The entire variable domain, with the rest obtained from reference TRBV11-2 and TRBJ2-7, is as follows: EAGVAQSPRYKIIEKRQSVAFWCNPISGHATLYWYQQILGQGPKLLIQFQNNGVVDDSQLPKDRFSAERLKGVDSTLKIQPAKLEDSAVYLCASSLFYEQYFGPGTRLTVT.

This chain uses TRBV2 with TRBJ1-6, with a tentative D call TRBD1 (6 bases). The CDR3 is 16 residues long. The V end was cut by 6 bases, the J end by 5 bases, with 17 bases between. Germline V gene data show CDR1 as SNHLY and CDR2 as FYNNEI. The CDR3 sequence is CASSLSGGGNNSPLHF. CDR3 nucleotide sequence: TGTGCCAGCAGCCTCAGTGGAGGGGGTAATAATTCACCCCTCCACTTT.

This clonotype was picked up many times. This chain links TRBV5-8 with TRBJ1-3; D gene ambiguous. V was cut by 3 bases and J by 4 bases, with 8 bases left in between. The CDR3 is 13 amino acids. The germline CDR1 and CDR2 sequences are SGHTS and YDEGEE. CDR3 coding DNA: TGTGCCAGCAGCTCCCCGGCCGGAAACACCATATATTTT. Protein product: CASSSPAGNTIYF.

This clonotype showed up many times. The chain has TRBV2 and TRBJ1-2, with D perhaps matching TRBD1 (6 bases). The germline V and J ends were trimmed by 7 bases and 8 bases, with 17 bases remaining between them. Germline V gene data show CDR1 as SNHLY and CDR2 as FYNNEI. The CDR3 length is 13 residues. The CDR3 DNA reads as TGTGCCAGCATTAGACAGGCCATATTGGGCTACACCTTC. Its translation is CASIRQAILGYTF.

This clonotype was found many times. The genes are TRBV12-3 or TRBV12-4 and TRBJ2-3, with D tentatively TRBD1 or TRBD2 (5 bases each). The CDR3 runs to 15 residues. The V end was cut by 5 bases, the J end by 2 bases, with 14 bases between. The CDR3 nucleotides are TGTGCCAGCAGTCGGGACCCGTGGGCCACAGATACGCAGTATTTT. Its translation: CASSRDPWATDTQYF.

This clonotype has only a few counts. The rearrangement joins TRBV28 to TRBJ2-5, with 7 positions matching TRBD1. This CDR3 spans 14 amino acids. Germline V gene sequence: CDR1 MDHEN, CDR2 SYDVKM. The junction had 3 bases not matched to a gene; V was cut back by 0 bases and J by 5 bases. Written as DNA, the CDR3 is TGTGCCAGCAGTTTATGGCAGGGACAGGAGACCCAGTACTTC. Its protein product is CASSLWQGQETQYF.